This TCR beta chain originates from a study of shared clonotypes between healthy human individuals. The CDR3 sequence is 11 residues long. CDR1 and CDR2 from the germline V gene are MDHEN and SYDVKM. V lost 2 bases, J lost 9 bases, and 6 bases lay in between. Method: immunoSEQ multiplex PCR; TCRdb's copy keeps in-frame clones and lacks some. The sample holds under 1,100,000 clones, about 74% seen once. Comments on this clone: The identical CDR3 is also encoded by other nucleotide sequences in the sample.

This clonotype was obtained from a man aged 18 to 29 in good health. This rearrangement joins TRBV28 to TRBJ2-3, with D unresolved. Sequencing used memory CD4+ T cells sorted from blood. Subset here: CD45RA-negative fraction. The CDR3 protein is CASSLRATQYF. CDR3 bases: TGTGCCAGCAGTTTAAGGGCGACGCAGTATTTT.